This entry describes one T cell receptor beta chain. Its antigen is unknown. This sample is part of a study of identifying expanded T cells in peripheral blood. Germline V gene lookup returns CDR1 SGHNT and CDR2 YYREEE (reference sequence). The CDR3 length is 17 residues. V lost 2 bases and J lost 0, with 17 bases in between. Assay used: immunoSEQ multiplex PCR; TCRdb lists only in-frame clones, some missing. The sample has around 90,000 clones; 70% to 90% are singletons. General observations from the study: Variance in clone template counts between two-week samples significantly increased with total template count across all healthy donors.

The clonotype was recovered from a person between 18 and 75 years old in good health. J is TRBJ2-5 and V is TRBV5-4; TRBD1 or TRBD2 may be the D gene (7 bases each). The sample comprised blood. The CDR3 is CASSFGGDSSNQETQYF. The CDR3 DNA is TGTGCCAGCAGCTTTGGGGGGGACAGTTCGAACCAAGAGACCCAGTACTTC. The variable domain in full, completed from reference TRBV5-4 and TRBJ2-5, reads ETGVTQSPTHLIKTRGQQVTLRCSSQSGHNTVSWYQQALGQGPQFIFQYYREEENGRGNFPPRFSGLQFPNYSSELNVNALELDDSALYLCASSFGGDSSNQETQYFGPGTRLLVL.